The rows below give T cell receptor beta chains drawn from one sample of a study of T cell responses to AZD1222 COVID-19 vaccine. Sequenced by immunoSEQ multiplex PCR; TCRdb stores in-frame clones only, minus some. Of 130,000 or so clones in the sample, more than 70% were seen once. Sequenced material: peripheral blood, taken on day 0 of AZD1222 vaccination. The source of these receptors is an adult in good health. The CDR3 runs from the conserved cysteine through the conserved F or W. The D gene is left open where the match is weak. Only part of the rows carry a size: once, few, many, or a class if the clone is expanded.

v_gene: TRBV6-5
abundance: once
j_gene: TRBJ2-5
d_gene: NA
CDR3nt: TGTGCCAGTTGTCGCCGGGCAGATGAGACCCAGTACTTC
CDR3aa: CASCRRADETQYF

v_gene: TRBV7-7
abundance: NA
j_gene: TRBJ2-2
d_gene: TRBD2
CDR3nt: TGTGCCAGCAGCTCCCAACTAGCGGGGGGGAAAGGCACCGGGGAGCTGTTTTTT
CDR3aa: CASSSQLAGGKGTGELFF

v_gene: TRBV24-1
abundance: NA
j_gene: TRBJ1-3
d_gene: NA
CDR3nt: TGTGCCACCAGTGATTTGAACGATGGAAACACCATATATTTT
CDR3aa: CATSDLNDGNTIYF

v_gene: TRBV9
abundance: medium-sized
j_gene: TRBJ1-6
d_gene: NA
CDR3nt: TGTGCCAGCAGCGTAGGGGGGGGCAATTCACCCCTCCACTTT
CDR3aa: CASSVGGGNSPLHF

v_gene: TRBV30
abundance: NA
j_gene: TRBJ1-2
d_gene: NA
CDR3nt: TGTGCCTGGAGTGCAGGGTCCGCTAACTATGGCTACACCTTC
CDR3aa: CAWSAGSANYGYTF

v_gene: TRBV4-1
abundance: NA
j_gene: TRBJ1-4
d_gene: NA
CDR3nt: TGCGCCAGCAGCCAAGGAGCCGGGACGGCTAATGAAAAACTGTTTTTT
CDR3aa: CASSQGAGTANEKLFF

v_gene: TRBV7-6
abundance: NA
j_gene: TRBJ2-5
d_gene: NA
CDR3nt: TGTGCCAGCAGCTTAGAAGGGCCCGGCGGGCCCAAAGAGACCCAGTACTTC
CDR3aa: CASSLEGPGGPKETQYF

v_gene: TRBV5-1
abundance: NA
j_gene: TRBJ2-7
d_gene: TRBD2
CDR3nt: TGCGCCAGCAGCCTACGGACTAGCGGGGCTCCCACAGTGGAGCAGTACTTC
CDR3aa: CASSLRTSGAPTVEQYF

v_gene: TRBV5-1
abundance: NA
j_gene: TRBJ1-4
d_gene: NA
CDR3nt: TGCGCCAGCAGCCCGGGGGTATCAACTAATGAAAAACTGTTTTTT
CDR3aa: CASSPGVSTNEKLFF

v_gene: TRBV2
abundance: NA
j_gene: TRBJ2-5
d_gene: NA
CDR3nt: TGTGCCAGCGGGGTGGGGCGGGAGACCCAGTACTTC
CDR3aa: CASGVGRETQYF

v_gene: TRBV28
abundance: NA
j_gene: TRBJ1-5
d_gene: NA
CDR3nt: TGTGCCATCCGACAGCCCCAGCATTTT
CDR3aa: CAIRQPQHF

v_gene: TRBV5-1
abundance: once
j_gene: TRBJ2-2
d_gene: TRBD2
CDR3nt: TGCGCCAGCTATAAAACTAGCGGGCACACCGGGGAGCTGTTTTTT
CDR3aa: CASYKTSGHTGELFF

v_gene: TRBV18
abundance: NA
j_gene: TRBJ2-7
d_gene: NA
CDR3nt: TGTGCCAGCTCACCCAGACAGGAGGACGAGCAGTACTTC
CDR3aa: CASSPRQEDEQYF

v_gene: TRBV7-9
abundance: NA
j_gene: TRBJ2-6
d_gene: NA
CDR3nt: TGTGCCAGCAGCCCCAGGGTTACCGGGGCCAACGTCCTGACTTTC
CDR3aa: CASSPRVTGANVLTF

v_gene: TRBV5-1
abundance: NA
j_gene: TRBJ2-7
d_gene: TRBD2
CDR3nt: TGCGCCAGCAGCTTGGCCGCTAGCGGGAGGATCTACGAGCAGTACTTC
CDR3aa: CASSLAASGRIYEQYF

v_gene: TRBV6-5
abundance: NA
j_gene: TRBJ2-3
d_gene: NA
CDR3nt: TGTGCCAGCACCATAGAAGATACGCAGTATTTT
CDR3aa: CASTIEDTQYF

v_gene: TRBV6-5
abundance: NA
j_gene: TRBJ1-1
d_gene: TRBD1
CDR3nt: TGTGCTACCGGATCGGGACAGGGGAACACTGAAGCTTTCTTT
CDR3aa: CATGSGQGNTEAFF

v_gene: TRBV6-4
abundance: NA
j_gene: TRBJ1-6
d_gene: NA
CDR3nt: TGTGCCAGCAGCAGCCAGGGCCGGTCAAATTCACCCCTCCACTTT
CDR3aa: CASSSQGRSNSPLHF

v_gene: TRBV30
abundance: NA
j_gene: TRBJ1-5
d_gene: TRBD1
CDR3nt: TGTGCCTGGGACAGGGGCAGCAATCAGCCCCAGCATTTT
CDR3aa: CAWDRGSNQPQHF

v_gene: TRBV29-1
abundance: NA
j_gene: TRBJ2-7
d_gene: NA
CDR3nt: TGCAGCGTCGACCCTCTGCGAGCCCGGGACGGAGGTTACTACGAGCAGTACTTC
CDR3aa: CSVDPLRARDGGYYEQYF

v_gene: TRBV18
abundance: NA
j_gene: TRBJ1-6
d_gene: NA
CDR3nt: TGTGCCAGCTCACCACCAAATGTAGGACAGTATAATTCACCCCTCCACTTT
CDR3aa: CASSPPNVGQYNSPLHF

v_gene: TRBV6-5
abundance: NA
j_gene: TRBJ1-5
d_gene: NA
CDR3nt: TGTGCCAGCACCCCGTTAGGGGGCAATCAGCCCCAGCATTTT
CDR3aa: CASTPLGGNQPQHF

v_gene: TRBV2
abundance: NA
j_gene: TRBJ2-3
d_gene: TRBD1
CDR3nt: TGTGCCACCCACCGGGACAGGGGCACAGATACGCAGTATTTT
CDR3aa: CATHRDRGTDTQYF

v_gene: TRBV28
abundance: NA
j_gene: TRBJ1-1
d_gene: NA
CDR3nt: TGTGCCAGCAGTTTAACAGGGTTGGGGTACACTGAAGCTTTCTTT
CDR3aa: CASSLTGLGYTEAFF

v_gene: TRBV7-6
abundance: NA
j_gene: TRBJ2-2
d_gene: NA
CDR3nt: TGTGCCAGCAGCTTAGCCAGGGGAGGGCCGAACACCGGGGAGCTGTTTTTT
CDR3aa: CASSLARGGPNTGELFF

v_gene: TRBV6-2/TRBV6-3
abundance: NA
j_gene: TRBJ2-7
d_gene: NA
CDR3nt: TGTGCCAGCAGTTACAACTACGAGCAGTACTTC
CDR3aa: CASSYNYEQYF

v_gene: TRBV27
abundance: NA
j_gene: TRBJ1-5
d_gene: NA
CDR3nt: TGTGCCAGCAGTACAAATCCCCAGGGAAATCAGCCCCAGCATTTT
CDR3aa: CASSTNPQGNQPQHF

v_gene: TRBV2
abundance: NA
j_gene: TRBJ2-5
d_gene: NA
CDR3nt: TGTGCCAGCAGTATTCACCAGCAAGAGACCCAGTACTTC
CDR3aa: CASSIHQQETQYF

v_gene: TRBV10-1
abundance: NA
j_gene: TRBJ2-7
d_gene: NA
CDR3nt: TGCGCCAGCAGTGGCCGGGTAGGGGAAGGGGAGCAGTACTTC
CDR3aa: CASSGRVGEGEQYF

v_gene: TRBV4-3
abundance: NA
j_gene: TRBJ2-5
d_gene: TRBD2
CDR3nt: TGCGCCAGCAGCCAAGGACAGCGGGGGGCAGAGACCCAGTACTTC
CDR3aa: CASSQGQRGAETQYF

v_gene: TRBV5-1
abundance: NA
j_gene: TRBJ2-3
d_gene: NA
CDR3nt: TGCGCCAGCACCTATGGACAGAGCACAGATACGCAGTATTTT
CDR3aa: CASTYGQSTDTQYF

v_gene: TRBV12-3/TRBV12-4
abundance: NA
j_gene: TRBJ1-1
d_gene: NA
CDR3nt: TGTGCCAGCAGTCCGGACCCGAACACTGAAGCTTTCTTT
CDR3aa: CASSPDPNTEAFF

v_gene: TRBV5-1
abundance: once
j_gene: TRBJ2-5
d_gene: TRBD2
CDR3nt: TGCGCCAGCAGCTTGGTCGCGACTAGCGGGGGACCTCAAGAGACCCAGTACTTC
CDR3aa: CASSLVATSGGPQETQYF

v_gene: TRBV7-2
abundance: NA
j_gene: TRBJ2-5
d_gene: NA
CDR3nt: TGTGCCAGCAGTTCGTACCAAGAGACCCAGTACTTC
CDR3aa: CASSSYQETQYF

v_gene: TRBV27
abundance: NA
j_gene: TRBJ1-5
d_gene: TRBD1
CDR3nt: TGTGCCAGCAGGGGGACAGGGGCTCAGCCCCAGCATTTT
CDR3aa: CASRGTGAQPQHF

v_gene: TRBV18
abundance: NA
j_gene: TRBJ2-3
d_gene: TRBD1
CDR3nt: TGTGCCAGCTCACAACGGACAGGGGGCAACACAGATACGCAGTATTTT
CDR3aa: CASSQRTGGNTDTQYF

v_gene: TRBV6-2/TRBV6-3
abundance: NA
j_gene: TRBJ2-1
d_gene: TRBD2
CDR3nt: TGTGCCAGCAGTTACTCTCCTAGCGGGGGCCTTGAGCAGTTCTTC
CDR3aa: CASSYSPSGGLEQFF

v_gene: TRBV6-4
abundance: NA
j_gene: TRBJ1-2
d_gene: TRBD1
CDR3nt: TGTGCCAGCAGTGACCCAGGACAGGGGGAGGATGGCTACACCTTC
CDR3aa: CASSDPGQGEDGYTF

v_gene: TRBV7-9
abundance: NA
j_gene: TRBJ1-1
d_gene: TRBD1
CDR3nt: TGTGCCAGCAGTCCTACAGGGGCCCAACGAGCTTTCTTT
CDR3aa: CASSPTGAQRAFF

v_gene: TRBV14
abundance: NA
j_gene: TRBJ2-1
d_gene: NA
CDR3nt: TGTGCCAGCAGCCGGGGGACGGGAGTAGGTTCCGTTGAGCAGTTCTTC
CDR3aa: CASSRGTGVGSVEQFF

v_gene: TRBV9
abundance: NA
j_gene: TRBJ2-1
d_gene: NA
CDR3nt: TGTGCCAGCAGCGTAAACACCCACAATGAGCAGTTCTTC
CDR3aa: CASSVNTHNEQFF

v_gene: TRBV20-1
abundance: NA
j_gene: TRBJ1-2
d_gene: NA
CDR3nt: TGCAGTGCTAGTAGGGGACTGGACTATGGCTACACCTTC
CDR3aa: CSASRGLDYGYTF

v_gene: TRBV11-2
abundance: NA
j_gene: TRBJ2-5
d_gene: TRBD2
CDR3nt: TGTGCCAGCAGCTTCGCGGGAGAAGAGACCCAGTACTTC
CDR3aa: CASSFAGEETQYF

v_gene: TRBV2
abundance: NA
j_gene: TRBJ1-1
d_gene: NA
CDR3nt: TGTGCCAGCAGTGATGAAAAGGATTCCCGACAGGCCGAGGAGTCGAACACTGAAGCTTTCTTT
CDR3aa: CASSDEKDSRQAEESNTEAFF

v_gene: TRBV12-3/TRBV12-4
abundance: NA
j_gene: TRBJ1-1
d_gene: NA
CDR3nt: TGTGCCAGCAGTTTAGGGGATAACAGGGCGGCTTTCTTT
CDR3aa: CASSLGDNRAAFF

v_gene: TRBV19
abundance: NA
j_gene: TRBJ2-7
d_gene: NA
CDR3nt: TGTGCCAGTAGTACCATAGAGGTAGGAACCTACGAGCAGTACTTC
CDR3aa: CASSTIEVGTYEQYF